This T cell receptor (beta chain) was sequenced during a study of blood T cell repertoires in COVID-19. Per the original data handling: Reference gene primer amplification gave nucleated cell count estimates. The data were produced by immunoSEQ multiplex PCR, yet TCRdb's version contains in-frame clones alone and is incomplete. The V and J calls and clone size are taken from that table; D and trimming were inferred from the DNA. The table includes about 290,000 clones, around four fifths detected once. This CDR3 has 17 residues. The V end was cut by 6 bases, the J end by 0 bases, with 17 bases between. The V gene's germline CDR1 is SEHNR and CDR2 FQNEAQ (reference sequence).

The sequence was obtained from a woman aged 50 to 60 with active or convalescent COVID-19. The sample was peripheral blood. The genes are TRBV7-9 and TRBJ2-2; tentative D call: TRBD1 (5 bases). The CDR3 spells CASSRPPTAPNTGELFF. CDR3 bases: TGTGCCAGCAGTCGACCCCCGACAGCTCCGAACACCGGGGAGCTGTTTTTT.